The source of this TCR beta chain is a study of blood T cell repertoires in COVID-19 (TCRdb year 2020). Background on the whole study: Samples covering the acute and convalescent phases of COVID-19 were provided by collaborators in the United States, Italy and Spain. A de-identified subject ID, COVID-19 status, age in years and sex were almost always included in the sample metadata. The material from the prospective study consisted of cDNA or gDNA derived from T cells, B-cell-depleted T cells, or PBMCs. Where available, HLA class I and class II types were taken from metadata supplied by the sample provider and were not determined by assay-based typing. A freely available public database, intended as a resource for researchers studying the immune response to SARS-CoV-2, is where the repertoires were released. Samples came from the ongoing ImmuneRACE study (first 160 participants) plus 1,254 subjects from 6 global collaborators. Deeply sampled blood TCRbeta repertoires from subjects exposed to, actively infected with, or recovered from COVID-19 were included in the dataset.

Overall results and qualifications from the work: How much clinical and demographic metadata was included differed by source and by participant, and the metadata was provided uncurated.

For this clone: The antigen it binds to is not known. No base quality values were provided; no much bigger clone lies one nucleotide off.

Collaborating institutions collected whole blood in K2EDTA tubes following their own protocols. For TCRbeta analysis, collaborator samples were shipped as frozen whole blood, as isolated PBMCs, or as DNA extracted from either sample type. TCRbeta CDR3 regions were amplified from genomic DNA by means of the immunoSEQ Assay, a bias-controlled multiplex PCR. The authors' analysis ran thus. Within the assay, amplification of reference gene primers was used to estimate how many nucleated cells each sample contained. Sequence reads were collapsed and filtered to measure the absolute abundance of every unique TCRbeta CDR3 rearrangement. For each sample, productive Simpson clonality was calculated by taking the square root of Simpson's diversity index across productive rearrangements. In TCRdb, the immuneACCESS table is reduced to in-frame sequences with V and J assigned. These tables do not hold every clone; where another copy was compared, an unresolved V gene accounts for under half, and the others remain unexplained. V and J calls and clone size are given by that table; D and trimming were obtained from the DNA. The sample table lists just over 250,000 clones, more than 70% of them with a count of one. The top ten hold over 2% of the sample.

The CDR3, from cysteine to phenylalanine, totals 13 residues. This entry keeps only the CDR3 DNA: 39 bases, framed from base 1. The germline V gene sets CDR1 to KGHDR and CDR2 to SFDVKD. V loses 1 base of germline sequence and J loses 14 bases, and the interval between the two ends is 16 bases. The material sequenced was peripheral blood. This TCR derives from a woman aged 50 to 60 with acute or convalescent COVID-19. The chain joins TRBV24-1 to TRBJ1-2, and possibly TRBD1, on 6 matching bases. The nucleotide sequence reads TGTGCCACCAGTGATTTTTCCAGGGGAGAATTGACCTTC. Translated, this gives CATSDFSRGELTF.